A selection of T cell receptor beta chains follows, all from one sample in a study of T cell responses to AZD1222 COVID-19 vaccine. Data came from immunoSEQ multiplex PCR; TCRdb stores just in-frame clones and leaves some out. The sample records tens of thousands of clones, roughly 87% being singletons. Sequenced material: peripheral blood, taken 28 days after the second AZD1222 dose. The receptor set was obtained from an adult who received the AZD1222 COVID-19 vaccine. The CDR3 runs from the conserved cysteine through the conserved F or W.

cdr3_aa: CASSSAGQSNQPQHF
v_call: TRBV7-2

cdr3_aa: CASSYSGLGTQGTQPQHF
v_call: TRBV6-2/TRBV6-3

cdr3_aa: CASSRGRQETQYF
v_call: TRBV7-6

cdr3_aa: CAISPLGDSGTEAFF
v_call: TRBV10-3

cdr3_aa: CASSLSTYEQYF
v_call: TRBV7-9

cdr3_aa: CVRSLGIENTVYEQYF
v_call: TRBV7-5

cdr3_aa: CASSDSGVKNIQYF
v_call: TRBV6-4

cdr3_aa: CATGTSGIEQYF
v_call: TRBV10-3

cdr3_aa: CSAIRDTQYF
v_call: TRBV20-1

cdr3_aa: CASSQDGRLGLDTGELFF
v_call: TRBV3-1/TRBV3-2

cdr3_aa: CASSLWTNEQFF
v_call: TRBV28

cdr3_aa: CASSPRAQETQYF
v_call: TRBV19

cdr3_aa: CASSIDRADTEAFF
v_call: TRBV19

cdr3_aa: CASSYFTRTGSKGYTF
v_call: TRBV6-5

cdr3_aa: CASSPGTGNYEQYF
v_call: TRBV5-1

cdr3_aa: CASSQVSQQLYEQYF
v_call: TRBV4-2

cdr3_aa: CASSIDSNTEAFF
v_call: TRBV5-1

cdr3_aa: CASSFQGNTEAFF
v_call: TRBV5-1

cdr3_aa: CATSRDPGTGADTQYF
v_call: TRBV15

cdr3_aa: CASSPVRGNTIYF
v_call: TRBV2

cdr3_aa: CASSVEVRAEQFF
v_call: TRBV9

cdr3_aa: CSVAIGLAANEQFF
v_call: TRBV29-1

cdr3_aa: CASSGPGGNEQFF
v_call: TRBV12-3/TRBV12-4

cdr3_aa: CASSPVGGSTGELFF
v_call: TRBV7-2

cdr3_aa: CARSLGGQNNSPLHF
v_call: TRBV5-3

cdr3_aa: CASSRGGGNNYGYTF
v_call: TRBV11-3

cdr3_aa: CASSSRQGGEKLFF
v_call: TRBV5-1